This TCR beta chain was sequenced during a study of T cell responses to AZD1222 COVID-19 vaccine (dated by TCRdb to about 2021). A note on the overall study: AZD1222 recipients given second doses at about 4 weeks or at about 12 weeks were pooled, since spike-specific TCR depth and breadth were not found to differ between the two schedules. A total of approximately 250 trial participants underwent TCR sequencing, of whom roughly 210 had received two doses of AZD1222 and approximately 26 had received two doses of the MenACWY control vaccine. Enrollment into the trials was organized by age into subgroups of 18-55, 56-69 and 70-plus years, and those subgroups contained approximately 150, 30 and 60 TCR-sequenced participants, respectively.

In light of the paper, this sample's time point label describes: baseline before first vaccination. The vaccinee samples were drawn from two UK trials, COV001 and COV002, one of which was a single-blind randomized controlled phase 2/3 trial testing AZD1222 (ChAdOx1 nCoV-19) in healthy adults. For TCRbeta chain sequencing, PBMC samples were collected from trial participants at day 0 and at day 28 after the second dose. The CDR3 regions of human TCRbeta chains were subjected to immunosequencing. The paper's processing steps were these. Repertoire TCRs were checked for matches against a reference library of SARS-CoV-2-specific TCRs that had been generated using the MIRA antigen-specificity platform. Breadth meant the fraction of unique TCRs that were SARS-CoV-2-associated, whereas depth meant the fraction of total T cells that were SARS-CoV-2-associated. Using the MIRA data, each spike-specific TCR was mapped to the spike region that the TCR reacts to and placed in a CD4 or CD8 class. Log10-transformed breadth and depth values were compared by one-way ANOVA with Sidak's multiple comparisons tests. The immuneACCESS repertoire file appears here via TCRdb, limited to in-frame rearrangements. These files lack a portion of the clones; in checked studies, under half of the deficit traces to unresolved V genes, and the cause of the others is not known. V and J calls and clone size follow that table, whereas D and trimming were derived from the DNA. The sample profile shows roughly 140,000 clones; 88% of them were found once. The ten largest account for about 3.5% of the sample.

Study-wide conclusions, independent of this receptor: A significant rise in spike-specific TCR breadth and depth was observed after two AZD1222 doses relative to day 0 and relative to MenACWY recipients. In the small 56-69-year group, the increase in depth fell short of significance, most likely because of low power. Nearly half of unique spike-specific TCRs reportedly recognized epitopes outside regions mutated in the B.1.351 and B.1.1.7 variants. No day 14 peak-response samples were available, so repertoires were characterized only after the peak T cell response. Conclusions about previously exposed vaccinees are limited because only six or seven AZD1222 recipients were SARS-CoV-2 seropositive at baseline. The vaccine-associated CD4 TCRs covered the entire spike protein, and the dominant responses fell in regions 160-218 and 743-854. Most participants were white British and females outnumbered males, and the authors suggested that clonal diversity may have been underestimated.

Concerning this clone: Its antigen specificity is not known. No quality values exist for individual bases; no much larger clone is one base distant.

V is reduced by 6 bases and J by 5 bases, leaving a spacing of 16 bases between them. The CDR3 spans 15 residues, from the cysteine through the phenylalanine. Left in the record is the CDR3 DNA by itself, 45 bases read in frame from the first base. The germline V gene sets CDR1 to SGHVS and CDR2 to FQNEAQ. Sequences were derived from peripheral blood, sampled on day 0 of AZD1222 vaccination. In this chain, TRBV7-8 is recombined with TRBJ1-4; TRBD1 is a weak D gene call, 6 bases matching. The source is an adult in good health. The DNA reads TGTGCCAGCAGTCCATGGAGGGGGGGAAATGAAAAACTGTTTTTT. Its coded protein is CASSPWRGGNEKLFF.